The T cell receptor beta chain described here comes from a study of blood T cell repertoires in COVID-19. Authors' methods: How many nucleated cells were present was estimated from reference gene primer amplification. The assay was immunoSEQ multiplex PCR, and TCRdb's table has in-frame clones only and misses some. Clonal size and the V and J genes are those of that table, whereas D and trimming came from the DNA. This sample has approximately 90,000 clones; nearly 80% occur once, and the top ten carry roughly 6.7%. A Seattle source enrolled patients during active infection and followed them longitudinally. This CDR3 comprises 13 residues. CDR1 and CDR2 (germline): SNHLY, FYNNEI. As regards this clone: The junction departs from germline at one end; a sequencing error may be responsible.

Sequencing used peripheral blood. V and J are TRBV2 and TRBJ1-5; TRBD1 aligns across 8 bases. This clonotype originated in a man aged 65 to 79 with COVID-19, enrolled during active disease. CDR3 amino acids: CASREDRGQPQHF. The CDR3 DNA reads TGTGCCAGCAGGGAAGACAGGGGCCAGCCCCAGCATTTT.